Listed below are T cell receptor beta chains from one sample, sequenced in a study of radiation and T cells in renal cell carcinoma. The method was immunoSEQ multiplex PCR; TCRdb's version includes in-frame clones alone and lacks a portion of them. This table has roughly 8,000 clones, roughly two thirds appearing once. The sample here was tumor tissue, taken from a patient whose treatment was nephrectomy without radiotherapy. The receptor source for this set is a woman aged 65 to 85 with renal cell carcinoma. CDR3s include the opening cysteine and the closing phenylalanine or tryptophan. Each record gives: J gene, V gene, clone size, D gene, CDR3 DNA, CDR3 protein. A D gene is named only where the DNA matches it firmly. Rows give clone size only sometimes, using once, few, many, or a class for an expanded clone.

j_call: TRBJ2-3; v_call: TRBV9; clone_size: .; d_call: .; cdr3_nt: TGTGCCAGCAGCGCTGGCGGTAACCCAGATACGCAGTATTTT; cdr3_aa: CASSAGGNPDTQYF
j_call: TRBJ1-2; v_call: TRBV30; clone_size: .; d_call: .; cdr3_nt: TGTGCCGCTACCGGTTTCAGGGGCAACTATGGCTACACCTTC; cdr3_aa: CAATGFRGNYGYTF
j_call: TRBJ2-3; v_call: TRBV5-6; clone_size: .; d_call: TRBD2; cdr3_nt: TGTGCCAGCAGCCCGGGAACGGGACTAGCGTTGGGGGATACGCAGTATTTT; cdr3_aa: CASSPGTGLALGDTQYF
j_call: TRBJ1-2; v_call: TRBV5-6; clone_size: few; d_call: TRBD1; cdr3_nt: TGTGCCAGCAGCGCTAGACAGGGGGCAATCGATGGCTACACCTTC; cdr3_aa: CASSARQGAIDGYTF
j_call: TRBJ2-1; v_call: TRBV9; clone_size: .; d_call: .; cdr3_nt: TGTGCCAGCAGCGTAGGTTGGACGGAGGGAAATGAGCAGTTCTTC; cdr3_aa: CASSVGWTEGNEQFF
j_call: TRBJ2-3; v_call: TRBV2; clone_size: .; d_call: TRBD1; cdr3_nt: TGTGCCAGCAGGGAGACAGGGTGGACAGATACGCAGTATTTT; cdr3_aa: CASRETGWTDTQYF
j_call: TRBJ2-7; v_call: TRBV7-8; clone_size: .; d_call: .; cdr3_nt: TGTGCCAGCAGCTCTGGGCTCTACGAGCAGTACTTC; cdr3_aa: CASSSGLYEQYF
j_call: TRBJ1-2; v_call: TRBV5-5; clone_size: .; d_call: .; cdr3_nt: TGTGCCAGCAGTCCTGAATTCTATGGCTACACCTTC; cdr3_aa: CASSPEFYGYTF
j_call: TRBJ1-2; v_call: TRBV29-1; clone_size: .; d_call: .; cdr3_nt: TGCAGCGTTTCTCGACAAATCTATGGCTACACCTTC; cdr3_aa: CSVSRQIYGYTF
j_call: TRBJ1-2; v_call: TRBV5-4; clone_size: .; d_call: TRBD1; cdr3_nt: TGTGCCAGCAGGTCGGGACAGGGGGCCACCAACTATGGCTACACCTTC; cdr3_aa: CASRSGQGATNYGYTF
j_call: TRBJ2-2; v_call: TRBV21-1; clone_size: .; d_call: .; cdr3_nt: TGTGCCAGCAGCCCAAGGCCAGGGTCGGGCGGGGAGCTGTTTTTT; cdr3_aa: CASSPRPGSGGELFF
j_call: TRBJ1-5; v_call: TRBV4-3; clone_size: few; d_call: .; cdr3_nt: TGCGCCAGCAGCCAAGGGGGATATAGCAATCAGCCCCAGCATTTT; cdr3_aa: CASSQGGYSNQPQHF
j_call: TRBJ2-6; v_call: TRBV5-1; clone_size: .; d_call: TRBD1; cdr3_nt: TGCGCCAGCATGAGGACAGGGGTGGTTGGGGCCAACGTCCTGACTTTC; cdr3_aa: CASMRTGVVGANVLTF
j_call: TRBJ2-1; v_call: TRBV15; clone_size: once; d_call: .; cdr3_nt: TGTGCCACCAGCAGCGGGGTTTGGGATGAGCAGTTCTTC; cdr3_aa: CATSSGVWDEQFF
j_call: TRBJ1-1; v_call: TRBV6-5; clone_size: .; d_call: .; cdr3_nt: TGTGCCAGCAGTTACATGGGGCGAGGGACTGAAGCTTTCTTT; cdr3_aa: CASSYMGRGTEAFF
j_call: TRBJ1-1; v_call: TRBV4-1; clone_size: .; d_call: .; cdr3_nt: TGCGCCAGCAGCCGAGCCCCCGGGGGAGACACTGAAGCTTTCTTT; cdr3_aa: CASSRAPGGDTEAFF
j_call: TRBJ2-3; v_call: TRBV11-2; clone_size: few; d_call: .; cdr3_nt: TGTGCCAGCAGCTTAGAGAGGGATACGCAGTATTTT; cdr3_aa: CASSLERDTQYF
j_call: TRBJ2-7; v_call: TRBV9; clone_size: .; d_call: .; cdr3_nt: TGTGCCAGCAGCGTAGATTCCCCAGGAAACGAGCAGTACTTC; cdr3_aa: CASSVDSPGNEQYF